Below are 24 T cell receptor beta chains sequenced from a single sample in a study of blood T cell repertoires in COVID-19 (dated by TCRdb to the early 2020s). The library was produced with the immunoSEQ multiplex PCR assay. TCRdb retrieved this table from immuneACCESS and kept in-frame rearrangements only. Not all clones are present; in checked studies, unresolved V genes account for under half, and no reason is known for the remainder. This sample has roughly 100,000 clones in its table, and roughly 80% of those were observed once. 20% to 30% of the sample is taken by the ten largest. Material for sequencing was peripheral blood. These receptors were obtained from a man older than 75 with active or convalescent COVID-19.

Here the CDR3 reads CASSAEQGNEQFF. The CDR3 nucleotides read TGTGCCAGCTCCGCAGAGCAGGGGAATGAGCAGTTCTTC. This rearrangement joins TRBV18 to TRBJ2-1; a weak D match, TRBD1 (6 bases). This CDR3 comprises 13 residues. The V gene lost 6 bases and the J gene lost 7 bases, with 13 bases spanning the gap. Germline CDR1 KGHSH, CDR2 LQKENI.

This chain joins TRBV12-3 or TRBV12-4 and TRBJ2-3; D is ambiguous. V was trimmed by 1 base and J by 5 bases, leaving 7 bases between them. This CDR3 comprises 13 residues. CDR3 loop: CASSLGYGDTQYF. The CDR3 DNA is TGTGCCAGCAGTTTAGGGTACGGAGATACGCAGTATTTT.

The gene calls are TRBV5-4 and TRBJ2-5, with D tentatively TRBD1 (6 bases). The CDR3 runs 15 residues. Looked up from germline, CDR1 is SGHNT and CDR2 is YYREEE (reference sequence). Trimming took off 4 bases at V and 1 base at J, with 14 bases between the two ends. CDR3 coding DNA: TGTGCCAGCAGCACCGGGACAATGAGCCAAGAGACCCAGTACTTC. It yields the protein CASSTGTMSQETQYF.

The rearrangement links TRBV9 to TRBJ1-1; TRBD1 might be the D (5 bases). V was clipped by 0 bases and J by 1 base, with 10 bases between them. This CDR3 is built from 15 residues. Germline V gives CDR1 SGDLS, CDR2 YYNGEE. In DNA, the CDR3 is TGTGCCAGCAGCGTAGTTCGGGGGACGAACACTGAAGCTTTCTTT. Amino acid sequence: CASSVVRGTNTEAFF.

The chain joins TRBV3-1 (or the pseudogene TRBV3-2) to TRBJ2-1; D possibly corresponds to TRBD2 (7 bases). The CDR3 is made up of 12 amino acids. Germline V lookup: CDR1 LGHDT, CDR2 YNNKEL (reference sequence). Deletions cut 2 bases from V and 15 bases from J, with 14 bases between. The CDR3 is CASSQFGGLPFF. The CDR3 DNA is TGTGCCAGCAGCCAATTCGGGGGGCTCCCGTTCTTC.

This rearrangement joins TRBV28 to TRBJ2-4; D possibly corresponds to TRBD1 (6 bases). This CDR3 has 15 residues. V gave up 3 bases and J gave up 8 bases, with 17 bases separating them. Germline values: CDR1 MDHEN, CDR2 SYDVKM. In DNA, the CDR3 is TGTGCCAGCAGTTTCCCGATGGGGGCGAGAGACATTCAGTACTTC. It yields the protein CASSFPMGARDIQYF. The variable domain in full, completed from reference TRBV28 and TRBJ2-4, reads DVKVTQSSRYLVKRTGEKVFLECVQDMDHENMFWYRQDPGLGLRLIYFSYDVKMKEKGDIPEGYSVSREKKERFSLILESASTNQTSMYLCASSFPMGARDIQYFGAGTRLSVL.

The chain combines TRBV25-1 with TRBJ1-5, with D possibly being TRBD1 (5 bases). There are 14 residues in the CDR3. Germline values: CDR1 MGHDK, CDR2 SYGVNS. V shed 4 bases and J shed 6 bases, with 13 bases lying between them. CDR3 sequence (DNA): TGTGCCAGCAGTGGTGTCGGGGGAGGTCAGCCCCAGCATTTT. Encoded protein: CASSGVGGGQPQHF.

The genes are TRBV6-2 or TRBV6-3 and TRBJ2-3; TRBD2 agrees at 8 bases. This CDR3 is built from 16 residues. Germline CDR1 MNHEY, CDR2 SVGEGT. J lost 1 base, V lost 5 bases, and 8 bases had no gene match. The DNA of the CDR3 is TGTGCCAGCAGTCACCCTAGCGGGTGGCGCACAGATACGCAGTATTTT. This gives the protein CASSHPSGWRTDTQYF.

V is TRBV5-8 and J is TRBJ1-4; D is ambiguous. CDR3 length: 14 amino acids. Germline-derived CDR1 and CDR2 are SGHTS and YDEGEE. V shed 4 bases and J shed 6 bases, with 13 bases lying between them. The CDR3 sequence: CASSPREVDEKLFF. CDR3 bases: TGTGCCAGCAGCCCCCGGGAGGTGGATGAAAAACTGTTTTTT.

The DNA of the CDR3 is TGTGCCAGCAGGGCTGGGCTCTTTTACGACGAGCAGTACTTC. It codes for CASRAGLFYDEQYF. The chain uses TRBV27 and TRBJ2-7; D is unresolved. The CDR3 is 14 residues long. Trimming left V 6 bases short and J 5 bases short, with 17 bases between. Looked up from germline, CDR1 is MNHEY and CDR2 is SMNVEV (reference sequence).

The sample holds a few counts of this clone. The chain joins TRBV20-1 to TRBJ2-5, with D possibly TRBD2 on 6 matching bases. Trimming removed 3 bases from V and 1 base from J, with 9 bases in between. The CDR3 length is 13 residues. Germline V gene data show CDR1 as DFQATT and CDR2 as SNEGSKA (reference sequence). The CDR3: CSASDGGQETQYF. Written as DNA, the CDR3 is TGCAGTGCTAGTGACGGGGGCCAAGAGACCCAGTACTTC.

The rearrangement uses TRBV4-1 and TRBJ1-5; D is perhaps TRBD1 (5 bases). Trimming left V 4 bases short and J 4 bases short, with 14 bases between. Per germline, CDR1 MGHRA and CDR2 YSYEKL. The CDR3 length is 15 residues. The CDR3 bases are TGCGCCAGCAGCCTCGCTGGGGCGGAGAATCAGCCCCAGCATTTT. Its protein is CASSLAGAENQPQHF.

V usage is TRBV19 and J usage is TRBJ2-2, with D perhaps TRBD2 (7 bases). V was trimmed by 2 bases and J by 1 base, leaving 11 bases between them. This CDR3 spans 16 amino acids. CDR1 and CDR2 (germline): LNHDA, SQIVND (reference sequence). The CDR3 loop is CASSILGGVNTGELFF. CDR3 sequence (DNA): TGTGCCAGTAGTATATTAGGGGGGGTGAACACCGGGGAGCTGTTTTTT.

This clone was seen a single time. The rearrangement uses TRBV7-9 and TRBJ1-2; TRBD1 is a possible D gene (6 bases). The germline V gene encodes CDR1 SEHNR and CDR2 FQNEAQ (reference sequence). Between the trimmed V and J ends, which lost 0 bases and 0 bases, there was a span of 14 bases. CDR3 size: 17 residues. CDR3 residues: CASSLAAGGGPNYGYTF. DNA of the CDR3: TGTGCCAGCAGCTTAGCAGCCGGCGGGGGCCCTAACTATGGCTACACCTTC.

V usage is TRBV5-6 and J usage is TRBJ1-5; the match to TRBD1 covers 9 bases. The CDR3 runs 15 residues. CDR1 SGHDT and CDR2 YYEEEE come from the germline V gene. The J segment lost 6 bases and the V segment lost 4 bases, leaving 8 bases of the junction unmatched. The CDR3 loop reads CASSVAGTGSQPQHF. CDR3 coding DNA: TGTGCCAGCAGCGTCGCCGGGACAGGGAGTCAGCCCCAGCATTTT.

The J gene is TRBJ2-5, the V gene TRBV19; TRBD2 might be the D (5 bases). The germline CDR1 and CDR2 sequences are LNHDA and SQIVND (reference sequence). This CDR3 has 21 residues. Trimming stripped 0 bases from V and 1 base from J, with 27 bases between. This CDR3 is CASSIDLGLAAFVCFQETQYF. In DNA form, the CDR3 reads TGTGCCAGTAGTATAGATCTCGGTCTAGCTGCGTTCGTTTGTTTCCAAGAGACCCAGTACTTC.

The chain uses TRBV28 and TRBJ1-2, with D possibly TRBD1 on 6 matching bases. CDR3 length equals 16 residues. V was shortened by 6 bases and J by 4 bases, with 21 bases between the two germline ends. Germline values: CDR1 MDHEN, CDR2 SYDVKM. The CDR3 DNA sequence: TGTGCCAGCAGATCCGAAGGGACAACACGGATCTATGGCTACACCTTC. Protein product: CASRSEGTTRIYGYTF.

The chain recombines TRBV7-2 with TRBJ1-5; D unclear. Germline V gene sequence: CDR1 SGHTA, CDR2 FQGNSA. The CDR3 is made up of 12 amino acids. Trimming took off 2 bases at V and 5 bases at J, with 4 bases between the two ends. The CDR3 region is CASSLSYQPQHF. The CDR3 DNA reads TGTGCCAGCAGCTTATCCTATCAGCCCCAGCATTTT.

This clone was detected only once. The genes are TRBV28 and TRBJ2-5; D might be TRBD1 (5 bases). The germline V and J ends were trimmed by 1 base and 5 bases, with 17 bases remaining between them. Germline V gives CDR1 MDHEN, CDR2 SYDVKM. CDR3 length: 16 amino acids. CDR3 DNA sequence: TGTGCCAGCAGTTTATTTGGAAGTAGGGGTGGGGAGACCCAGTACTTC. This codes for CASSLFGSRGGETQYF. The full variable domain, its missing parts supplied by reference TRBV28 and TRBJ2-5, is DVKVTQSSRYLVKRTGEKVFLECVQDMDHENMFWYRQDPGLGLRLIYFSYDVKMKEKGDIPEGYSVSREKKERFSLILESASTNQTSMYLCASSLFGSRGGETQYFGPGTRLLVL.

V and J are TRBV7-8 and TRBJ1-5; 7 bases line up with TRBD1. Germline V gene data show CDR1 as SGHVS and CDR2 as FQNEAQ. The CDR3 has 18 residues. With 5 bases clipped from V and 0 bases from J, the junction kept 13 bases outside the gene matches. The CDR3 bases are TGTGCCAGCAGCCCTCGGGACAGCGCCTCTTATAGCAATCAGCCCCAGCATTTT. The encoded protein is CASSPRDSASYSNQPQHF.

The V gene is TRBV19, the J gene TRBJ2-2, with 11 nucleotides matching TRBD1. Trimming at V came to 6 bases and at J to 6 bases, leaving 9 bases not matched to a gene. CDR1 LNHDA and CDR2 SQIVND come from the germline V gene (reference sequence). The CDR3 is 16 amino acids. CDR3: CASRRGQGASAGELFF. The CDR3 DNA follows: TGTGCCAGTAGGCGCGGACAGGGGGCGTCAGCCGGGGAGCTGTTTTTT.

J is TRBJ1-2 and V is TRBV6-5, with D possibly being TRBD1 (6 bases). This CDR3 contains 13 residues. The V end was cut by 6 bases, the J end by 4 bases, with 12 bases between. Germline V lookup: CDR1 MNHEY, CDR2 SVGAGI. CDR3 sequence (DNA): TGTGCCAGCAGACAGGGCGGAGGCTATGGCTACACCTTC. Translated, it gives CASRQGGGYGYTF.

This chain links TRBV19 with TRBJ2-7, with 11 positions matching TRBD2. The germline V gene encodes CDR1 LNHDA and CDR2 SQIVND (reference sequence). This CDR3 is 17 amino acids long. Germline trimming cut 5 bases from V and 6 bases from J; bases unmatched to any gene: 15. In DNA form, the CDR3 reads TGTGCCAGTAGTGCTAGCGGGGGGTCCTCCACGATCGTCGAGCAGTACTTC. Translating it yields CASSASGGSSTIVEQYF.

A single count supports this clone. This chain uses TRBV7-9 with TRBJ2-1; 12 positions match TRBD2. V was clipped by 2 bases and J by 5 bases; unmatched bases: 7. Per germline, CDR1 SEHNR and CDR2 FQNEAQ (reference sequence). This CDR3 region has 17 residues. CDR3 DNA sequence: TGTGCCAGCAGCTTAAGTCCTAGCGGGGGGGCCCACAATGAGCAGTTCTTC. Residues: CASSLSPSGGAHNEQFF.